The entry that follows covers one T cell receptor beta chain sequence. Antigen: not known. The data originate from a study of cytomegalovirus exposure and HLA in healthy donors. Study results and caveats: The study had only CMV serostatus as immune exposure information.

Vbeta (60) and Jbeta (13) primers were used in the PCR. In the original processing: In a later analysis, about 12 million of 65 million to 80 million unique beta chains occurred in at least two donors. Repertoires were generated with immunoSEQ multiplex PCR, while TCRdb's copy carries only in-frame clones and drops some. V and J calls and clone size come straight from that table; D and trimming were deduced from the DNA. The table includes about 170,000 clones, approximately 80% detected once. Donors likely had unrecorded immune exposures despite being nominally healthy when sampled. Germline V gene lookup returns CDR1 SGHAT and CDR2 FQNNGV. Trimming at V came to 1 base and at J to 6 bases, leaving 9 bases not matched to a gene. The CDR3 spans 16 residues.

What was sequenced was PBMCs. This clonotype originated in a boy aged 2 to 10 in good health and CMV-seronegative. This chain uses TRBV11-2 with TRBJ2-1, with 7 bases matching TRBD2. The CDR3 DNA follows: TGTGCCAGCAGCTTAGTCACCGGGAGGCAAACCAATGAGCAGTTCTTC. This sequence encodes CASSLVTGRQTNEQFF.